This T cell receptor (beta chain) was sequenced during a study of control samples from healthy donors and cancer patients. Using immunoSEQ multiplex PCR, the repertoire was profiled, and TCRdb retains in-frame clones only, with some absent. This sample has roughly 34,000 clones, with roughly 86% found just once. Germline V gene data show CDR1 as SGHAT and CDR2 as FQNNGV. The CDR3 spans 15 residues. V was pared by 1 base and J by 1 base, with 7 bases between. The TCR comes from a woman aged 40 to 50 with lung cancer. The sequenced sample was PBMCs. This sequence joins TRBV11-2 and TRBJ2-2; D uncertain. The CDR3 DNA reads as TGTGCCAGCAGCTTAGTTTCGGGGAACACCGGGGAGCTGTTTTTT. It encodes CASSLVSGNTGELFF.